What follows describes a single T cell receptor beta chain. V lost 0 bases and J lost 6, with 15 bases in between. Germline values: CDR1 SGHDT, CDR2 YYEEEE. CDR3 size: 16 residues. This sample is part of a study of blood T cell repertoires in COVID-19. Across the study: From the United States, Italy and Spain came samples of acute and convalescent COVID-19. Sample material is recorded as cDNA or gDNA derived from T cells, B-cell-depleted T cells, or PBMCs.

TCRdb keeps only in-frame clones here, not all; method: immunoSEQ multiplex PCR. The sample consists of some 110,000 clones, roughly 82% of them appearing once. This chain joins TRBV5-6 and TRBJ2-2; a possible D gene is TRBD2 (6 bases). The sample comprised peripheral blood. The TCR sequence derives from a man aged 55 to 70 with acute or convalescent COVID-19. CDR3 region: CASSLGVRRDSGELFF. The CDR3 nucleotides read TGTGCCAGCAGCTTGGGGGTCAGGAGGGACTCCGGGGAGCTGTTTTTT. Full variable domain (missing parts from reference TRBV5-6 and TRBJ2-2): DAGVTQSPTHLIKTRGQQVTLRCSPKSGHDTVSWYQQALGQGPQFIFQYYEEEERQRGNFPDRFSGHQFPNYSSELNVNALLLGDSALYLCASSLGVRRDSGELFFGEGSRLTVL.